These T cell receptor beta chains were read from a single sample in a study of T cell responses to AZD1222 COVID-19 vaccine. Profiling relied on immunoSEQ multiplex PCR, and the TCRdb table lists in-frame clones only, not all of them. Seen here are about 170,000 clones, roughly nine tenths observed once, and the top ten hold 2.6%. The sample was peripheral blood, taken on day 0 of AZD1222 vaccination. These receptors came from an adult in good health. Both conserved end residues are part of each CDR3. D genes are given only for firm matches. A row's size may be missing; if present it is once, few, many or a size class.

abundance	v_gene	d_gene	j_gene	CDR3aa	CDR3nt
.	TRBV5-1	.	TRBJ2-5	CASSSYRAQETQYF	TGCGCCAGCAGCTCCTACCGGGCCCAAGAGACCCAGTACTTC
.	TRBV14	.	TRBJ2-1	CASSQFQLPSANNEQFF	TGTGCCAGCAGCCAATTTCAACTTCCGTCTGCAAACAATGAGCAGTTCTTC
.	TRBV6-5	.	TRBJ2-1	CASSYGRWEYNEQFF	TGTGCCAGCAGTTACGGCCGCTGGGAGTACAATGAGCAGTTCTTC
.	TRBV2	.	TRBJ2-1	CASSDTLRDVYNEQFF	TGTGCCAGCAGTGATACTTTGCGGGACGTCTACAATGAGCAGTTCTTC
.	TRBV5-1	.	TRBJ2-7	CASSSGPNYEQYF	TGCGCCAGCAGCTCGGGACCCAATTACGAGCAGTACTTC
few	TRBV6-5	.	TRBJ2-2	CASSTNTGELFF	TGTGCCAGCAGTACAAACACCGGGGAGCTGTTTTTT
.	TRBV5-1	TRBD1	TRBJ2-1	CASSPGTGRNEQFF	TGCGCCAGCAGCCCCGGGACAGGGCGCAATGAGCAGTTCTTC
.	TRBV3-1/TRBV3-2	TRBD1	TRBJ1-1	CASSQARRGLGAFF	TGTGCCAGCAGCCAAGCCCGGAGGGGGCTAGGAGCTTTCTTT
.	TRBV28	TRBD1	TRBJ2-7	CASSTRPGQGSEQYF	TGTGCCAGCAGTACACGCCCGGGACAGGGTAGCGAGCAGTACTTC
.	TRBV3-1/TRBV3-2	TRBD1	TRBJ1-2	CASSRTGGYGYTF	TGTGCCAGCAGCCGGACAGGGGGCTATGGCTACACCTTC